The present T cell receptor beta chain was sequenced within a study of OX40 agonist ivuxolimab in advanced cancers. The study's findings and limits: With doses of 0.1 to 3.0 mg/kg, CD4+ and CD8+ blood T cells had undergone clonal expansion by week 6.

Method: immunoSEQ multiplex PCR; TCRdb's copy keeps in-frame clones and lacks some. This table has roughly 92,000 clones, approximately 89% appearing once. This CDR3 has 14 residues. Germline CDR1 reads SEHNR; CDR2 reads FQNEAQ (reference sequence). V lost 3 bases and J 5 bases, leaving 13 bases between the germline ends. Points on this clone: Its target is not known.

The sequences come from CD4+ or CD8+ T cells sorted from blood, collected in a trial of the OX40 agonist ivuxolimab. The sequence derives from an adult with an advanced solid tumor such as melanoma, head and neck, liver or kidney cancer. The chain uses TRBV7-9 and TRBJ1-1; no definite D call. As DNA, the CDR3 is TGTGCCAGCAGCTTTAGGGAGGCAGTTACTGAAGCTTTCTTT. This gives the protein CASSFREAVTEAFF.